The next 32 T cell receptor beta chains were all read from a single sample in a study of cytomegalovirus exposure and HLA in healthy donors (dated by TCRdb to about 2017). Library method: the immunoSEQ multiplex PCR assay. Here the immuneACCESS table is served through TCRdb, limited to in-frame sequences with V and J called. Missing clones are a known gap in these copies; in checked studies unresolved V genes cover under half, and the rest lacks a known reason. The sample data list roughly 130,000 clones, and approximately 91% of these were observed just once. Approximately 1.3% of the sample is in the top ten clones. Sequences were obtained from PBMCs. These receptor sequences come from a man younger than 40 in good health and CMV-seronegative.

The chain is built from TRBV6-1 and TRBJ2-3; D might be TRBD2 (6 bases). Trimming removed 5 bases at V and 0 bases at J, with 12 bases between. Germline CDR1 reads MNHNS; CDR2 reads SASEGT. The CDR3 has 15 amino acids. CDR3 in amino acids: CASSMISGSTDTQYF. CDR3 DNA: TGTGCCAGCAGTATGATTAGCGGTAGCACAGATACGCAGTATTTT.

The DNA for the CDR3 is TGTGCCAGCAGCGGAGGACAGGGGGTTGGTGAAGCTTTCTTT. It specifies CASSGGQGVGEAFF. The chain recombines TRBV9 with TRBJ1-1, with 10 bases aligning to TRBD1. CDR3 length: 14 residues. In germline, CDR1 is SGDLS, CDR2 YYNGEE. The V and J ends lost 3 bases and 7 bases, in that order; junction bases with no gene match: 6.

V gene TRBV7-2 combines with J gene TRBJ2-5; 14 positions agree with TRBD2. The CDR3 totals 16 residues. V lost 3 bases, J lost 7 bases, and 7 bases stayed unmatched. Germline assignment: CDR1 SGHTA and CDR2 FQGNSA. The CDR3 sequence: CASSFGTSGSVGTQYF. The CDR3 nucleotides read TGTGCCAGCAGCTTTGGGACTAGCGGGAGCGTTGGGACCCAGTACTTC.

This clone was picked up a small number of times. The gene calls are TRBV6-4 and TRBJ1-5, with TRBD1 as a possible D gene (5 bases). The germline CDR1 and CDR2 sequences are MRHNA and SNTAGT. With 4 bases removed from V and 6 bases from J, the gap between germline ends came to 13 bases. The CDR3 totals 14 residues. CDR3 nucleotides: TGTGCCAGCAGTGCAGGGACTGGGTCTCAGCCCCAGCATTTT. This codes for CASSAGTGSQPQHF.

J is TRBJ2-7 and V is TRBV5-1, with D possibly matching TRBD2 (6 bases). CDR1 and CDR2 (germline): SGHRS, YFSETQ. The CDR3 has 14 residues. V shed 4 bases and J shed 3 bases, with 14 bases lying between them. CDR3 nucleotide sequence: TGCGCCAGCAGCGGTAGCGGCCTTTTCTACGAGCAGTACTTC. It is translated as CASSGSGLFYEQYF.

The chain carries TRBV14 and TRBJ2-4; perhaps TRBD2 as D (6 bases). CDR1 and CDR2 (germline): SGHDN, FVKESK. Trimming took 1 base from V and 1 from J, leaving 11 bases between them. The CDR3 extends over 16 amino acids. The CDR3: CASSQGVGGAKNIQYF. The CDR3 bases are TGTGCCAGCAGCCAAGGGGTCGGAGGGGCCAAAAACATTCAGTACTTC. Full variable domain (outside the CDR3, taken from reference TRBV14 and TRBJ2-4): EAGVTQFPSHSVIEKGQTVTLRCDPISGHDNLYWYRRVMGKEIKFLLHFVKESKQDESGMPNNRFLAERTGGTYSTLKVQPAELEDSGVYFCASSQGVGGAKNIQYFGAGTRLSVL.

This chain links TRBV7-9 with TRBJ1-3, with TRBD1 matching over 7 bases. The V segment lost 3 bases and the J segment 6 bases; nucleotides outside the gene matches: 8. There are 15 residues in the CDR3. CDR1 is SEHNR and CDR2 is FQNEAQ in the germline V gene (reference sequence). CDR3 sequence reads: CASSFQTGYENTIYF. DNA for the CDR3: TGTGCCAGCAGCTTTCAGACAGGGTATGAAAACACCATATATTTT.

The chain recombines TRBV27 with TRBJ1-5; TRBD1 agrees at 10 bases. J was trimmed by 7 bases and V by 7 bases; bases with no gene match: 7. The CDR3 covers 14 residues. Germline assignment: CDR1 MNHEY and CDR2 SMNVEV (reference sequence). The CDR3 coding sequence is TGTGCCAGCAAAACCGGACAGGGGGGACAGCCCCAGCATTTT. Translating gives CASKTGQGGQPQHF.

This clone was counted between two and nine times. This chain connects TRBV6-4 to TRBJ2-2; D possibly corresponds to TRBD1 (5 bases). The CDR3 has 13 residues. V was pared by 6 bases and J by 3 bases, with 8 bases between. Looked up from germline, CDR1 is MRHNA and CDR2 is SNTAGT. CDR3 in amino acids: CASRGQDTGELFF. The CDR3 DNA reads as TGTGCCAGCAGGGGGCAGGACACCGGGGAGCTGTTTTTT.

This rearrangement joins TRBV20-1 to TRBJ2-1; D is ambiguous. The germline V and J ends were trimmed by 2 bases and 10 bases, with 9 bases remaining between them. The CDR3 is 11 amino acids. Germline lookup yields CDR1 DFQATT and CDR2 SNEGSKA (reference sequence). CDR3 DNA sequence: TGCAGTGCTAGATCAGCAGGCGAGCAGTTCTTC. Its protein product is CSARSAGEQFF.

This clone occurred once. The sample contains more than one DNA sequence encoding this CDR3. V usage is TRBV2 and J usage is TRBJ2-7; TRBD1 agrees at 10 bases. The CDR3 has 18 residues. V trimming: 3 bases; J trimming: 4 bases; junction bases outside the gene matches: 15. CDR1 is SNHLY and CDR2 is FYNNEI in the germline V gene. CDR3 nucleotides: TGTGCCAGCAGTGAGTTCAGACAGGGGGCACAGATTACTTACGAGCAGTACTTC. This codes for CASSEFRQGAQITYEQYF.

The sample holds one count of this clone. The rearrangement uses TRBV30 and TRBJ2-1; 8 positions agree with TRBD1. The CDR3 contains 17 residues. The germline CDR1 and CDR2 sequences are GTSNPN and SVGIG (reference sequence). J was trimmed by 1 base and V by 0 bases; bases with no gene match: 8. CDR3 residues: CAWSVIRDRTSYNEQFF. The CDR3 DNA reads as TGTGCCTGGAGTGTAATACGGGACAGGACGTCCTACAATGAGCAGTTCTTC. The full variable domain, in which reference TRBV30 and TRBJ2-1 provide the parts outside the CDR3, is SQTIHQWPATLVQPVGSPLSLECTVEGTSNPNLYWYRQAAGRGLQLLFYSVGIGQISSEVPQNLSASRPQDRQFILSSKKLLLSDSGFYLCAWSVIRDRTSYNEQFFGPGTRLTVL.

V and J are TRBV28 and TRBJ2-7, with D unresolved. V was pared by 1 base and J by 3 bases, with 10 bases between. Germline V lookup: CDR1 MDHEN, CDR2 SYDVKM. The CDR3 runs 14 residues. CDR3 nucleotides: TGTGCCAGCAGTTTATCCGCCTATCGCTACGAGCAGTACTTC. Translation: CASSLSAYRYEQYF.

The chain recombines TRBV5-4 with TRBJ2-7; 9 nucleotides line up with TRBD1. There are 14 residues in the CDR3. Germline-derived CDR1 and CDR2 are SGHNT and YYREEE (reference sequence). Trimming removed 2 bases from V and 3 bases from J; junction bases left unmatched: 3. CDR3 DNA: TGTGCCAGCAGCTTTGACAGGGGGTACTACGAGCAGTACTTC. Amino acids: CASSFDRGYYEQYF.

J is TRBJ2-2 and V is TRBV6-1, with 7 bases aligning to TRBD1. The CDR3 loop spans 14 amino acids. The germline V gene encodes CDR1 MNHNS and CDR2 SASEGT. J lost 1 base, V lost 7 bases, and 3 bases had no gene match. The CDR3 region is CASNRDRNTGELFF. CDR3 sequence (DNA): TGTGCCAGCAACCGGGACAGGAACACCGGGGAGCTGTTTTTT.

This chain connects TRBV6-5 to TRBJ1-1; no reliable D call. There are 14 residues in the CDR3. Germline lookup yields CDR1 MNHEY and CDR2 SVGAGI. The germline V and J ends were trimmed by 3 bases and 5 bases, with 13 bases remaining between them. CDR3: CASSYRERITEAFF. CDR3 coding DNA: TGTGCCAGCAGTTATCGGGAGAGGATAACTGAAGCTTTCTTT.

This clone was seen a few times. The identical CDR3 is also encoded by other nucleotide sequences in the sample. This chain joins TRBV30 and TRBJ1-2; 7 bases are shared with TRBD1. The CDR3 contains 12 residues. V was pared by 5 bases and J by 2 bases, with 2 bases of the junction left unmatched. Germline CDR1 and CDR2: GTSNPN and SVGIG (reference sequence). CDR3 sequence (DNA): TGTGCCTGGGGACAGGCGAACTATGGCTACACCTTC. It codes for CAWGQANYGYTF.

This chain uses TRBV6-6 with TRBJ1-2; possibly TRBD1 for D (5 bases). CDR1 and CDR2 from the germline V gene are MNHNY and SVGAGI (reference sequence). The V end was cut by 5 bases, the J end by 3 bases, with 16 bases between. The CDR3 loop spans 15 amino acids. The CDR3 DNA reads TGTGCCAGCAGTAGGCCCGGGCGGGGGGACTATGGCTACACCTTC. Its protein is CASSRPGRGDYGYTF.

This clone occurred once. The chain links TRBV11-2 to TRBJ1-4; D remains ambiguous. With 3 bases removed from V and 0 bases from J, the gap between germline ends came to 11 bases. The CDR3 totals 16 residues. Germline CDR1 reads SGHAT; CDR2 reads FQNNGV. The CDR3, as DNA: TGTGCCAGCAGCTTGTCGGGGTTACCAACTAATGAAAAACTGTTTTTT. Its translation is CASSLSGLPTNEKLFF.

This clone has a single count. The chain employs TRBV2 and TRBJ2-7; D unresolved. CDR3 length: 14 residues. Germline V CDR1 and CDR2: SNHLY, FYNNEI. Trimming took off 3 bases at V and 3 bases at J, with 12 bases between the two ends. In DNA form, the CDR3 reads TGTGCCAGCAGTGATTGGGCAGATTACTACGAGCAGTACTTC. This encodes CASSDWADYYEQYF. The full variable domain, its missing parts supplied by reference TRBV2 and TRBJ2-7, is EPEVTQTPSHQVTQMGQEVILRCVPISNHLYFYWYRQILGQKVEFLVSFYNNEISEKSEIFDDQFSVERPDGSNFTLKIRSTKLEDSAMYFCASSDWADYYEQYFGPGTRLTVT.

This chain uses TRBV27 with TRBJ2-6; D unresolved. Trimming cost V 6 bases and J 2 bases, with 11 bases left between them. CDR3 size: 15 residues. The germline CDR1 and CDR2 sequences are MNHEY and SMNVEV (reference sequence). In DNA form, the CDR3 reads TGTGCCAGCAGCACTAAACGGGCTGGGGCCAACGTCCTGACTTTC. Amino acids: CASSTKRAGANVLTF.

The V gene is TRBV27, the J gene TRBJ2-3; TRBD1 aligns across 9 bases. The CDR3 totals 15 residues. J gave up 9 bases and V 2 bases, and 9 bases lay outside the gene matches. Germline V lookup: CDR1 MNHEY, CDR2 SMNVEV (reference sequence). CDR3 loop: CASSLGGQGWYTQYF. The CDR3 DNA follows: TGTGCCAGCAGTTTAGGGGGACAGGGATGGTACACGCAGTATTTT.

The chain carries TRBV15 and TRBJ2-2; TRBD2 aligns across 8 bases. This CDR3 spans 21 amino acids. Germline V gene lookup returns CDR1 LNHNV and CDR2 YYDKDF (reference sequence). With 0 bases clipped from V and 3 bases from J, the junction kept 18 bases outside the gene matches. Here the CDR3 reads CATSRDNHRAGEEIYTGELFF. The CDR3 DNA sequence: TGTGCCACCAGCAGAGATAACCATAGAGCGGGAGAGGAGATTTACACCGGGGAGCTGTTTTTT.

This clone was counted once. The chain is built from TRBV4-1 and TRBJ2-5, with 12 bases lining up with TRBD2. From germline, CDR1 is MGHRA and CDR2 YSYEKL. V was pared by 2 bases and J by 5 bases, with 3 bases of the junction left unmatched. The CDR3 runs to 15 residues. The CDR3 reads CASSQSSGRAETQYF. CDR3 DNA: TGCGCCAGCAGCCAATCTAGCGGGAGGGCGGAGACCCAGTACTTC.

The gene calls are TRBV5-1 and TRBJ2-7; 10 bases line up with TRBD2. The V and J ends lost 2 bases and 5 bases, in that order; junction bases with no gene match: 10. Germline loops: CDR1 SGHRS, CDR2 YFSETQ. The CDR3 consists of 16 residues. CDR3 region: CASSLGDGLAGDEQYF. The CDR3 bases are TGCGCCAGCAGCTTAGGGGACGGGCTAGCGGGAGACGAGCAGTACTTC.

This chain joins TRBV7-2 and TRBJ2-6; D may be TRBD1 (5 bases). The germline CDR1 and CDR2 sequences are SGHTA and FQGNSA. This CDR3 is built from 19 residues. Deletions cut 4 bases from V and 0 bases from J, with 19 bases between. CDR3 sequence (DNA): TGTGCCAGCAGCTCAACAAAGGGGCGGTATAACTCTGGGGCCAACGTCCTGACTTTC. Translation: CASSSTKGRYNSGANVLTF.

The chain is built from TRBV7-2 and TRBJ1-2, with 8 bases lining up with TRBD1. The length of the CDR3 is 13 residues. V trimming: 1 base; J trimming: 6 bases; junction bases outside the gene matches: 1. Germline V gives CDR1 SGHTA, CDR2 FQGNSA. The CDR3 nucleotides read TGTGCCAGCAGCTTAGGGACAGGGAATGGCTACACCTTC. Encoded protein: CASSLGTGNGYTF.

Here the CDR3 reads CASSRVGGQGVEKLFF. Written as DNA, the CDR3 is TGTGCCAGCAGTCGCGTTGGCGGACAGGGGGTTGAAAAACTGTTTTTT. V usage is TRBV27 and J usage is TRBJ1-4; 10 bases map to TRBD1. Per the germline V gene, CDR1 is MNHEY and CDR2 is SMNVEV (reference sequence). CDR3 length: 16 amino acids. Trimming removed 5 bases from V and 7 bases from J; junction bases left unmatched: 10.

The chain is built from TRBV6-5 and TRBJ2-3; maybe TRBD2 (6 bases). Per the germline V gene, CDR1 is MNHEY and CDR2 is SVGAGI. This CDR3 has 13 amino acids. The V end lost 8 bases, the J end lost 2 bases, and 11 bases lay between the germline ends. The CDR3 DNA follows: TGTGCCAGCGGGGACTCGCACACAGATACGCAGTATTTT. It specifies CASGDSHTDTQYF.

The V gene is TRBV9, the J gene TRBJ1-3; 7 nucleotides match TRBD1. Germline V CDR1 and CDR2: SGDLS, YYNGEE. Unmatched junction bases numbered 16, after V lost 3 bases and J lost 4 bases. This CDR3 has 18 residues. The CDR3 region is CASSALDSGGLVGNTIYF. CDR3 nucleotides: TGTGCCAGCAGCGCCTTAGATTCAGGGGGGTTAGTGGGAAACACCATATATTTT.

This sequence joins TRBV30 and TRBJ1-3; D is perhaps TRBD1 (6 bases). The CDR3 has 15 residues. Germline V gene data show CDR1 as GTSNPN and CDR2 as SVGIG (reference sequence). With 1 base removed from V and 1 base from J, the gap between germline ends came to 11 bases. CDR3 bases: TGTGCCTGGAGTGACCAAACAGGGTCTGGAAACACCATATATTTT. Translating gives CAWSDQTGSGNTIYF.

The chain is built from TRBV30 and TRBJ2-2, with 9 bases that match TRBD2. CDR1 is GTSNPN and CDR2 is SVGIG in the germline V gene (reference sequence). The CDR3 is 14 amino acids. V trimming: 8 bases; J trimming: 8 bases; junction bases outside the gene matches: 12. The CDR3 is CAGTSGSTRGELFF. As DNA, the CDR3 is TGTGCCGGAACTAGCGGGTCAACCAGGGGGGAGCTGTTTTTT. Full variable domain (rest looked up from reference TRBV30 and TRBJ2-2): SQTIHQWPATLVQPVGSPLSLECTVEGTSNPNLYWYRQAAGRGLQLLFYSVGIGQISSEVPQNLSASRPQDRQFILSSKKLLLSDSGFYLCAGTSGSTRGELFFGEGSRLTVL.